This T cell receptor beta chain stems from a study of post-analysis software for immune sequencing data. Across the study: Recorded disease courses covered relapsing-remitting, secondary progressive and progressive-relapsing multiple sclerosis. Some patients had no subtype annotation. Whole-study results and caveats: Batch-mates among the samples co-clustered strongly by F measure. Controls showed lower frequencies than patients for five or six TRBV segments, and TRBV5-6, TRBV5-1 and TRBV20-1 were among these. Diversity measured as normalized Chao1 was significantly lower in multiple sclerosis patients than in controls.

TCR beta libraries were prepared from cDNA with unique molecular identifiers. From the PCR reads, TCRdb called clonotypes with MiXCR, one entry per CDR3 protein. Among about 540,000 distinct CDR3 sequences listed, around 31% were seen once. Per germline, CDR1 SGHRS and CDR2 YFSETQ. The CDR3 runs to 15 residues. Losses at the gene ends were 0 bases for V and 6 bases for J; bases not matched to a gene: 3. The sample holds a few counts of this clonotype. Its antigen is not known. The source of this sequence is a girl younger than 18 with multiple sclerosis. The chain recombines TRBV5-1 with TRBJ2-1; 10 bases fit TRBD2. Sequencing input: blood. The chain's CDR3 is CASSLGAGGPNEQFF. CDR3 in DNA: TGCGCCAGCAGCTTGGGAGCGGGGGGGCCCAATGAGCAGTTCTTC.